Following are 12 T cell receptor beta chains from one sample sequenced in a study of shared clonotypes between healthy human individuals. Generated by immunoSEQ multiplex PCR, the TCRdb table keeps only in-frame clones and is missing some. The table shows 650,000 to 800,000 clones, with 92% occurring only once. Positive CCR7 selection of CD45RO-negative cells yielded the naive CD8 cells, and terminally differentiated effector memory CD45RA+ cells were excluded. Sequencing was performed on naive CD8+ T cells sorted from blood. These receptor sequences come from a man aged 30 to 45 in good health.

Of note for this clone: Different DNA sequences within this sample yield the same CDR3. The chain couples TRBV15 to TRBJ1-1, with TRBD1 matching 7 bases. With V trimmed by 4 bases and J by 1 base, 3 bases remained unmatched. The germline V gene has CDR1 LNHNV and CDR2 YYDKDF (reference sequence). The CDR3 runs 14 residues. CDR3: CATSIRTGNTEAFF. The CDR3 DNA reads as TGTGCCACCAGCATTCGGACAGGGAACACTGAAGCTTTCTTT.

This clone was detected a few times. The rearrangement joins TRBV28 to TRBJ2-1; D assignment may be TRBD1 or TRBD2 (5 bases each). Germline CDR1 and CDR2: MDHEN and SYDVKM. The CDR3 is made up of 11 amino acids. V was pared by 7 bases and J by 6 bases, with 7 bases between. The CDR3 sequence: CASTGPNEQFF. The CDR3 region has the DNA TGTGCCAGCACGGGACCCAATGAGCAGTTCTTC.

The rearrangement uses TRBV9 and TRBJ2-7, with 7 bases fitting TRBD2. Germline assignment: CDR1 SGDLS and CDR2 YYNGEE. With V trimmed by 2 bases and J by 3 bases, 5 bases remained unmatched. The CDR3 extends over 14 amino acids. The CDR3 DNA is TGTGCCAGCAGCGTGGGGGGGACGGACTACGAGCAGTACTTC. The encoded protein is CASSVGGTDYEQYF.

The chain carries TRBV15 and TRBJ1-5; 8 positions agree with TRBD1. Germline V gene sequence: CDR1 LNHNV, CDR2 YYDKDF (reference sequence). V trimming: 0 bases; J trimming: 6 bases; junction bases outside the gene matches: 4. The CDR3 loop spans 15 amino acids. CDR3 coding DNA: TGTGCCACCAGCAGAGACAGGGGGCAGGGTCAGCCCCAGCATTTT. This codes for CATSRDRGQGQPQHF.

This clone has a single count. V usage is TRBV28 and J usage is TRBJ1-1; TRBD1 aligns across 7 bases. This CDR3 spans 14 amino acids. Losses at the gene ends were 6 bases for V and 4 bases for J; bases not matched to a gene: 8. Germline CDR1 MDHEN, CDR2 SYDVKM. The CDR3 region is CASRGDRASTEAFF. The DNA of the CDR3 is TGTGCCAGCAGAGGTGACAGGGCTTCCACTGAAGCTTTCTTT.

This chain links TRBV5-6 with TRBJ2-1; D remains unclear. CDR3 length equals 16 residues. V dropped 3 bases and J dropped 2 bases, with 15 bases sitting between them. Germline loops: CDR1 SGHDT, CDR2 YYEEEE. The chain's CDR3 is CASSSRTALPYNEQFF. Here the CDR3 DNA reads TGTGCCAGCAGCTCACGGACGGCACTTCCCTACAATGAGCAGTTCTTC.

A note on this clone: Its ends do not fully match the called genes, so a read error is possible. The chain has TRBV4-1 and TRBJ1-5; 8 bases match TRBD1. The CDR3 length is 15 residues. The V gene's germline CDR1 is MGHRA and CDR2 YSYEKL. Written as DNA, the CDR3 is TGCGCCAACAGCCAGGCCTGGACAGGGCGTCAGCCCCAGCATTTT. As protein: CANSQAWTGRQPQHF.

As concerns this clone: Other DNA sequences in the sample encode the same CDR3. This chain connects TRBV4-1 to TRBJ2-7; TRBD2 matches 9 bases. The germline V gene has CDR1 MGHRA and CDR2 YSYEKL. V was pared by 0 bases and J by 2 bases, with 2 bases of the junction left unmatched. The CDR3 has 15 amino acids. Here the CDR3 DNA reads TGCGCCAGCAGCCAAGATCCTAGCGGGACCTACGAGCAGTACTTC. It specifies CASSQDPSGTYEQYF.

The chain is built from TRBV11-2 and TRBJ2-7; 10 bases match TRBD1. The CDR3 extends over 17 amino acids. The V gene's germline CDR1 is SGHAT and CDR2 FQNNGV. The J segment lost 5 bases and the V segment lost 1 base, leaving 11 bases of the junction unmatched. The chain's CDR3 is CASSLVTGTGDGNEQYF. CDR3 DNA: TGTGCCAGCAGCTTAGTTACCGGGACAGGGGACGGTAACGAGCAGTACTTC. Supplemented by reference TRBV11-2 and TRBJ2-7, the full variable domain reads EAGVAQSPRYKIIEKRQSVAFWCNPISGHATLYWYQQILGQGPKLLIQFQNNGVVDDSQLPKDRFSAERLKGVDSTLKIQPAKLEDSAVYLCASSLVTGTGDGNEQYFGPGTRLTVT.

This chain links TRBV27 with TRBJ2-1; the match to TRBD2 covers 11 bases. The length of the CDR3 is 17 residues. The J segment lost 4 bases and the V segment lost 4 bases, leaving 9 bases of the junction unmatched. CDR1 and CDR2 (germline): MNHEY, SMNVEV (reference sequence). The CDR3 sequence: CASSSAIAGGAYNEQFF. CDR3 DNA sequence: TGTGCCAGCAGTTCCGCCATAGCGGGAGGGGCGTACAATGAGCAGTTCTTC.

For this clone: The sample contains more than one DNA sequence encoding this CDR3. The chain employs TRBV9 and TRBJ2-3; tentative D call: TRBD2 (5 bases). Trimming stripped 4 bases from V and 0 bases from J, with 12 bases between. CDR1 SGDLS and CDR2 YYNGEE come from the germline V gene. The CDR3 sequence is 15 residues long. CDR3 protein: CASSPSGLSTDTQYF. The CDR3 DNA reads TGTGCCAGCAGCCCCAGCGGACTGAGCACAGATACGCAGTATTTT.

The chain combines TRBV10-1 with TRBJ2-2; D unclear. Germline CDR1 and CDR2: WNHNN and SYGVQD (reference sequence). The V and J ends lost 6 bases and 6 bases respectively, with 14 bases between them. CDR3 length equals 14 residues. The CDR3 sequence is CASRYGRAAGELFF. The CDR3, as DNA: TGCGCCAGCAGATACGGTCGGGCCGCCGGGGAGCTGTTTTTT.